This TCR beta chain originates from a study of cytomegalovirus exposure and HLA in healthy donors. Primers included in the PCR were 60 Vbeta and 13 Jbeta primers. Only in-frame clones appear in the TCRdb table, and some are missing; sequencing was by immunoSEQ multiplex PCR. The table shows about 110,000 clones, with roughly 79% occurring only once. Findings of the study overall: In vitro checks showed that a few CMV-associated chains really do target CMV antigens. What was likely a sequencing artifact was a cluster of highly shared sequence variants. Available immune exposure information was restricted to CMV serostatus only. Reportedly, diagnosis of cytomegalovirus status by the classifier showed high specificity and sensitivity.

As concerns this clone: Its specificity is unknown.

The sequencing sample was made of PBMCs. This TCR was sampled from a woman aged 45-60 years in good health and CMV-seropositive.

CDR3 sequence (DNA): TGTGCCAGCAGATCCACCTATAACACCGGGGAGCTGTTTTTT. It yields the protein CASRSTYNTGELFF. V is TRBV7-3 and J is TRBJ2-2; D gene unclear. V lost 6 bases, J lost 2 bases, and 10 bases lay in between. The CDR3 spans 14 residues. CDR1 and CDR2 (germline): SGHTA, FQGTGA.